The 17 T cell receptor beta chains in this list originate from one sample, sequenced in a study of CD8+ T cells in alopecia areata. Noted treatment: oral pan-JAK inhibitor, 5-10 mg twice daily. cDNA prepared by RNA extraction and subsequent reverse transcription served as the template for sequencing. This table comes from immunoSEQ multiplex PCR, and its TCRdb copy is limited to in-frame clones, with some not included. The repertoire holds 190,000 or so clones, with roughly 53% as singletons. The material sequenced was CD8+ T cells sorted from blood, taken at week 24, from a patient treated with tofacitinib. Source of these receptors: a human donor with alopecia areata.

The chain carries TRBV29-1 and TRBJ2-7; the match to TRBD1 covers 7 bases. V dropped 3 bases and J dropped 2; count of bases not matched to a gene: 7. Germline V gene sequence: CDR1 SQVTM, CDR2 ANQGSEA. The CDR3 extends over 14 amino acids. The CDR3 sequence: CSVDSDRDAYEQYF. As DNA, the CDR3 is TGCAGCGTTGATTCCGACAGGGACGCCTACGAGCAGTACTTC.

This clone was picked up a small number of times. The genes are TRBV23-1 and TRBJ1-2, with D perhaps TRBD1 (5 bases). TRBV23-1 is known as an ORF, though its function is uncertain. V lost 3 bases to trimming and J lost 3 bases, with 11 bases between them. CDR3 length equals 14 residues. The DNA of the CDR3 is TGCGCCAGCAGTCATTACAGGATTTACTATGGCTACACCTTC. Encoded protein: CASSHYRIYYGYTF.

This chain connects TRBV5-1 to TRBJ2-1; 9 bases agree with TRBD1. Unmatched junction bases numbered 2, after V lost 0 bases and J lost 4 bases. The CDR3 length is 15 residues. CDR1 is SGHRS and CDR2 is YFSETQ in the germline V gene. Written as DNA, the CDR3 is TGCGCCAGCAGCTTGGTGGACAGGGGTTACAATGAGCAGTTCTTC. It is translated as CASSLVDRGYNEQFF. The variable domain in full, completed from reference TRBV5-1 and TRBJ2-1, reads KAGVTQTPRYLIKTRGQQVTLSCSPISGHRSVSWYQQTPGQGLQFLFEYFSETQRNKGNFPGRFSGRQFSNSRSEMNVSTLELGDSALYLCASSLVDRGYNEQFFGPGTRLTVL.

The chain joins TRBV9 to TRBJ2-7; 9 nucleotides line up with TRBD2. Looked up from germline, CDR1 is SGDLS and CDR2 is YYNGEE. This CDR3 is built from 14 residues. The V and J ends lost 6 bases and 6 bases, in that order; junction bases with no gene match: 10. The CDR3 loop reads CASTPGLAGLEQYF. CDR3 in DNA: TGTGCCAGCACCCCCGGGCTAGCGGGGCTCGAGCAGTACTTC. The full variable domain, with the rest looked up from reference TRBV9 and TRBJ2-7, is DSGVTQTPKHLITATGQRVTLRCSPRSGDLSVYWYQQSLDQGLQFLIQYYNGEERAKGNILERFSAQQFPDLHSELNLSSLELGDSALYFCASTPGLAGLEQYFGPGTRLTVT.

The chain links TRBV29-1 to TRBJ1-2; D uncertain. Trimming shortened V by 3 bases and J by 8 bases, and 7 bases separated the two germline ends. The CDR3 is 10 amino acids. The germline CDR1 and CDR2 sequences are SQVTM and ANQGSEA. The chain's CDR3 is CSVEGIGYTF. As DNA, the CDR3 is TGCAGCGTTGAGGGGATAGGCTACACCTTC.

The chain links TRBV30 to TRBJ1-1; maybe TRBD1 (6 bases). Germline CDR1 is GTSNPN and CDR2 is SVGIG (reference sequence). V was clipped by 3 bases and J by 5 bases, with 13 bases between them. This CDR3 contains 13 residues. This CDR3 is CAWSGGGRTEAFF. The CDR3 bases are TGTGCCTGGAGCGGAGGGGGGAGAACTGAAGCTTTCTTT.

This clone has only one observation. This rearrangement joins TRBV5-1 to TRBJ1-1; D is undetermined. This CDR3 comprises 14 residues. The V gene's germline CDR1 is SGHRS and CDR2 YFSETQ. Trimming left V 2 bases short and J 1 base short, with 9 bases between. CDR3 DNA: TGCGCCAGCAGCTTCAATGCGGGGAACACTGAAGCTTTCTTT. This gives the protein CASSFNAGNTEAFF.

The chain couples TRBV28 to TRBJ2-7; 7 nucleotides match TRBD2. Germline values: CDR1 MDHEN, CDR2 SYDVKM. The CDR3 consists of 13 residues. J gave up 3 bases and V 6 bases, and 5 bases lay outside the gene matches. The CDR3 loop is CASSQGLVYEQYF. As DNA, the CDR3 is TGTGCCAGCAGCCAAGGACTAGTCTACGAGCAGTACTTC.

The rearrangement links TRBV30 to TRBJ2-1, with no clear D. The CDR3 totals 11 residues. Trimming cost V 0 bases and J 8 bases, with 5 bases left between them. Germline CDR1 and CDR2: GTSNPN and SVGIG (reference sequence). CDR3 sequence: CAWSVGYEQFF. CDR3 DNA: TGTGCCTGGAGTGTGGGGTATGAGCAGTTCTTC.

This chain links TRBV7-8 with TRBJ1-6; 7 positions agree with TRBD1. V shed 4 bases and J 8 bases; nucleotides not matched to a gene: 14. This CDR3 contains 17 residues. CDR1 is SGHVS and CDR2 is FQNEAQ in the germline V gene. This CDR3 is CASSSHEVTGAHSPLHF. The CDR3 bases are TGTGCCAGCAGCTCCCACGAGGTCACAGGGGCGCATTCACCCCTCCACTTT.

The chain employs TRBV11-2 and TRBJ2-5; TRBD2 matches 8 bases. Germline lookup yields CDR1 SGHAT and CDR2 FQNNGV. CDR3 size: 15 residues. The junction had 9 bases not matched to a gene; V was cut back by 5 bases and J by 4 bases. This chain's CDR3 is CASSRGLAPGETQYF. In DNA, the CDR3 is TGTGCCAGCAGCCGTGGACTAGCCCCGGGAGAGACCCAGTACTTC.

This clone was picked up a small number of times. The chain is built from TRBV27 and TRBJ1-5; D gene unclear. V lost 3 bases, J lost 1 base, and 7 bases lay in between. CDR1 is MNHEY, CDR2 SMNVEV, per germline (reference sequence). The CDR3 sequence is 14 residues long. The CDR3: CASSFSRSNQPQHF. CDR3 in DNA: TGTGCCAGCAGTTTTAGTCGGAGCAATCAGCCCCAGCATTTT.

This clone was detected a few times. The chain links TRBV29-1 to TRBJ2-2, with D unclear. The CDR3 runs 18 residues. CDR1 and CDR2 (germline): SQVTM, ANQGSEA. Trimming removed 3 bases from V and 0 bases from J, with 20 bases in between. CDR3 nucleotide sequence: TGCAGCGTTGAGGGCCCCGCCGGCAGGAACGCGAACACCGGGGAGCTGTTTTTT. Translated, it gives CSVEGPAGRNANTGELFF.

The CDR3, as DNA: TGTGCCTGGAGTGCTGGGACAGGGGATCATCAGCAGTTCTTC. This codes for CAWSAGTGDHQQFF. The J gene is TRBJ2-1, the V gene TRBV30; 10 bases fit TRBD1. With 1 base clipped from V and 11 bases from J, the junction kept 8 bases outside the gene matches. Germline V gene sequence: CDR1 GTSNPN, CDR2 SVGIG (reference sequence). The CDR3 is made up of 14 amino acids.

V usage is TRBV27 and J usage is TRBJ2-7, with D possibly being TRBD1 (6 bases). The CDR3 contains 13 residues. Germline V gene sequence: CDR1 MNHEY, CDR2 SMNVEV (reference sequence). The V end was cut by 2 bases, the J end by 5 bases, with 10 bases between. Written as DNA, the CDR3 is TGTGCCAGCAGTTTAGGGGGCGTGGACGAGCAGTACTTC. Translating gives CASSLGGVDEQYF.

The V gene is TRBV6-6, the J gene TRBJ2-5, with D perhaps TRBD2 (6 bases). The length of the CDR3 is 14 residues. The germline V gene encodes CDR1 MNHNY and CDR2 SVGAGI (reference sequence). Trimming removed 5 bases from V and 7 bases from J, with 17 bases in between. The CDR3 region has the DNA TGTGCCAGCAGTGCCCGTGGAGGGATGGGGACCCAGTACTTC. Translated, it gives CASSARGGMGTQYF.

CDR3 amino acids: CATSKIGEVTDTQYF. In DNA, the CDR3 is TGTGCCACCAGCAAAATAGGGGAAGTCACAGATACGCAGTATTTT. The genes are TRBV15 and TRBJ2-3; D may be TRBD1 (5 bases). The CDR3 consists of 15 residues. CDR1 is LNHNV and CDR2 is YYDKDF in the germline V gene (reference sequence). Between the trimmed V and J ends, which lost 4 bases and 2 bases, there was a span of 13 bases. The full variable domain, with the rest looked up from reference TRBV15 and TRBJ2-3, is DAMVIQNPRYQVTQFGKPVTLSCSQTLNHNVMYWYQQKSSQAPKLLFHYYDKDFNNEADTPDNFQSRRPNTSFCFLDIRSPGLGDTAMYLCATSKIGEVTDTQYFGPGTRLTVL.